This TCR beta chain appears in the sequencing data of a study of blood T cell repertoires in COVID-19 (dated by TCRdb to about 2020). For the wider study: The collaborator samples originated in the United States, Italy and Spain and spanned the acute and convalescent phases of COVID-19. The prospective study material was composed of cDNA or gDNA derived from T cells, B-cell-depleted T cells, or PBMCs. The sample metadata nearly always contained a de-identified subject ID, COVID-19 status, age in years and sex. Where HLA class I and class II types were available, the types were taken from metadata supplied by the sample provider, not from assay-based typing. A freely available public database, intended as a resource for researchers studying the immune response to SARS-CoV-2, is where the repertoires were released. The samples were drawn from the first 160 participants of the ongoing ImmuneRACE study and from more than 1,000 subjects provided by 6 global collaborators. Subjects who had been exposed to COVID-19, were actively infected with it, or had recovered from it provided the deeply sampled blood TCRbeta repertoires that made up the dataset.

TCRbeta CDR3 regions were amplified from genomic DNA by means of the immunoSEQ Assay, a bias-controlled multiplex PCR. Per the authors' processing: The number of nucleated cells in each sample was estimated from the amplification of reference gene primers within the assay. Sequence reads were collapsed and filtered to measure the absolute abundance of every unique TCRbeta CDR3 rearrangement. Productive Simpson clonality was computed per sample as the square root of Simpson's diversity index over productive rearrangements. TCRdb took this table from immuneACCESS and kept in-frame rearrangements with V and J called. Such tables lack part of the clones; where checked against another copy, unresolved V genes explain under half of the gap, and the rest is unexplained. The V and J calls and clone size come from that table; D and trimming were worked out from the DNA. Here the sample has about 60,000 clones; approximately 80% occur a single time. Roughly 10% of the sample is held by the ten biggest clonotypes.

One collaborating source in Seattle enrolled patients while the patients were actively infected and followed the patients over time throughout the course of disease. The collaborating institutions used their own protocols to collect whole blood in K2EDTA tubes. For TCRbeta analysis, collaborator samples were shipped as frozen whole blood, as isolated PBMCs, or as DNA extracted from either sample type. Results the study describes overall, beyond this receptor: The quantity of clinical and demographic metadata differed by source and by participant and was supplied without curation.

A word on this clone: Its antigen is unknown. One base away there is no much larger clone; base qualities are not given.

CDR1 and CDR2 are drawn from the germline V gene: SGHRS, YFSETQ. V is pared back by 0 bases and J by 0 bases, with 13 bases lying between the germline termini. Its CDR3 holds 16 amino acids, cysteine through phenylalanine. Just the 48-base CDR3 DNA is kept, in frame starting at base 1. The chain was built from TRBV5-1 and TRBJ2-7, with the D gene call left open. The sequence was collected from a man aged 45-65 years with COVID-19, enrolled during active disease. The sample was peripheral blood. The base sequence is TGCGCCAGCAGCTTGGACTCCCACCCCACCTCCTACGAGCAGTACTTC. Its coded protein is CASSLDSHPTSYEQYF.